The rows below give T cell receptor beta chains drawn from one sample of a study of OX40 agonist ivuxolimab in advanced cancers. Data came from immunoSEQ multiplex PCR; TCRdb stores just in-frame clones and leaves some out. This sample has around 61,000 clones, with more than 75% found just once. Sequencing used CD4+ or CD8+ T cells sorted from blood, obtained in a trial of the OX40 agonist ivuxolimab. The receptor source for this set is an adult with an advanced solid tumor such as melanoma, head and neck, liver or kidney cancer. The conserved cysteine and the conserved F or W are not part of the CDR3 here.

>TRBJ2-7|TRBV19|12
ASSNGREQVEQY
>TRBJ2-5|TRBV5-4|14
ASSFRTSGGGETQY
>TRBJ2-2|TRBV6-1|16
ASSERSWSGRNTGELF
>TRBJ2-3|TRBV11-2|14
ASSPTARRRTDTQY
>TRBJ2-1|TRBV5-6|12
ASSNPGGSNEQF
>TRBJ1-1|TRBV14|12
ASSQVRGGTEAF
>TRBJ2-3|TRBV21-1|14
ASSKALRGSTDTQY
>TRBJ2-6|TRBV7-9|15
ASSPPLAGVGANVLT
>TRBJ2-5|TRBV7-3|12
ASSPSGRRETQY
>TRBJ1-4|TRBV7-9|13
ASSLSYRGSEKLF
>TRBJ2-3|TRBV5-4|13
ASSSEWDDTDTQY
>TRBJ2-1|TRBV11-2|13
ASSLAGYSYNEQF
>TRBJ2-5|TRBV11-2|10
ASSPTGETQY
>TRBJ2-7|TRBV6-1|12
ASSFLTENYEQY
>TRBJ2-3|TRBV5-1|14
ASSLGTSGSTDTQY
>TRBJ2-2|TRBV14|12
ASSQDRVTGELF
>TRBJ2-2|TRBV18|14
ASSPGSTADTGELF
>TRBJ1-1|TRBV19|12
ASSIVHSAREAF
>TRBJ1-1|TRBV7-2|11
ASSSRVNTEAF
>TRBJ2-1|TRBV2|16
ASSPRTETSRVYNEQF
>TRBJ2-7|TRBV11-3|11
ASSPNTPYEQY
>TRBJ2-7|TRBV12-5|13
ASGLGTVVIDEQY
>TRBJ2-6|TRBV23-1|16
ASSQSGTGNSGANVLT
>TRBJ1-4|TRBV5-5|11
ASSQPQGEKLF
>TRBJ2-1|TRBV7-3|15
ASSLTRLAGSYNEQF
>TRBJ2-7|TRBV6-6|9
ASSLREEQY
>TRBJ1-5|TRBV2|13
ASSVEKGDTQPQH
>TRBJ2-2|TRBV5-4|16
ASSSGTGWPGSTGELF
>TRBJ1-2|TRBV7-9|11
ASSDGVGYGYT
>TRBJ2-5|TRBV29-1|13
SVEVSGAYQETQY
>TRBJ1-2|TRBV5-4|11
ASSFKGYYGYT
>TRBJ1-2|TRBV30|11
AWSARPREGYT
>TRBJ2-4|TRBV11-2|16
ASSPGLAGGLSKNIQY
>TRBJ2-6|TRBV2|13
ASELLATGANVLT
>TRBJ2-7|TRBV19|11
ASSTGRTYEQY
>TRBJ2-7|TRBV21-1|17
ASSKVFWDYSSDGYEQY